This T cell receptor (beta chain) was captured in a study of cytomegalovirus exposure and HLA in healthy donors. Primers: 60 Vbeta forward and 13 Jbeta reverse. TCRdb keeps only in-frame clones here, not all; method: immunoSEQ multiplex PCR. The sample has about 140,000 clones, approximately 82% seen once. The sample taken for sequencing was PBMCs. The TCR was taken from a man aged 40-49 years in good health and CMV-seronegative.

The CDR3 sequence: CSATGGGFYEQYF. CDR3 nucleotide sequence: TGCAGCGCTACAGGGGGAGGCTTCTACGAGCAGTACTTC. J is TRBJ2-7 and V is TRBV29-1; TRBD1 aligns across 8 bases. The V gene's germline CDR1 is SQVTM and CDR2 ANQGSEA. V lost 7 bases, J lost 3 bases, and 8 bases stayed unmatched. The CDR3 is 13 amino acids.